This T cell receptor beta chain was sequenced during a study of beta chain features in type 1 diabetes listed by TCRdb under 2018. Regarding the research as a whole: Mean age, gender distribution, total cell number and subset yield did not differ between patients and healthy donors. In the study, TCRB repertoires of sorted circulating CD4+ T cell subsets from recently diagnosed type 1 diabetes patients were compared with those of matched healthy donors. Whereas all 30 or so donors provided naive and central memory subsets, regulatory and stem cell-like memory subsets were isolated from just 8 patients and about 8 healthy donors. A total of about 100,000,000 sorted cells were examined across all samples, and RNA yield correlated strongly with the number of cells per subset.

A note on this clone: Its antigen remains unidentified. Within one base of it there is no much larger clone, and no base qualities were kept.

The paper's findings and limits, for the study overall: Because the HLA sub-analyses included only small numbers of individuals, any influence of HLA type on TCRB rearrangement was left unresolved. Because cDNA was sequenced instead of genomic DNA, highly expressing activated cells could be over-represented, though the groups showed no difference in activation or CD3 levels. PCR may preferentially amplify shorter templates, but because patient and control samples were amplified and corrected together, any resulting skew would affect both groups equally. Fewer insertions and more nucleotide deletions at VDJ recombination sites were observed in patients with type 1 diabetes, implying thymic rearrangement abnormalities. In all four CD4+ subsets, TCRB CDR3 length was moderately but significantly shorter in type 1 diabetes patients. Naive, central memory and regulatory TCRB repertoires appeared more similar among patients than among healthy donors.

A single peripheral blood draw of approximately 100 mL on average was collected from each donor into heparinised tubes. A BD FACSAria II and a panel including CD45RO, CCR7, CD25, CD127, CD95 and CD27 were used to sort naive, central memory, regulatory and stem cell-like memory CD4+ T cells. Every sorted population had a purity above 95%. Right away, PBMCs were isolated by Lymphoprep density gradient centrifugation and were stained directly, with no culture step. To minimize batch effects, samples were stained and sorted in pairs, one healthy donor with one patient per experiment. All of the isolated RNA was reverse transcribed with the High Capacity cDNA Reverse Transcription Kit, so expressed TCRB transcripts were sequenced. Deep immunoSEQ sequencing was applied to naive, central memory and regulatory T cell samples, giving an average of roughly 3.5 million total reads per sample. After sorted cells were lysed in RLT buffer, RNA was extracted with DNase-treated RNeasy Micro or Mini kits, with the choice depending on cell number. Each cell subset was processed on its own to prevent cross-contamination, while patient and healthy donor samples were processed together. The immunoSEQ multiplex PCR was used to amplify TCRB sequences from cDNA, generating 87-bp fragments that spanned the CDR3 region. Amplicons were sequenced on the Illumina HiSeq platform. The paper's processing steps were these. PCR bias was computationally corrected using synthetic template baselines, reads within Hamming distance 2 were collapsed, and singletons that could not be merged were discarded. Reads were aligned to IMGT to assign V, D and J genes, CDR3 length, and insertions or deletions at six rearrangement sites. Within each subset, clonotype counts were normalized to the number of sorted cells before true diversity and Gini coefficients were calculated with the tcR R package. Repertoire sharing was quantified using the overlap coefficient calculated on TCRB nucleotide sequences. As a proxy for the pre-selection repertoire, out-of-frame TCRB sequences from naive cells were analyzed. TCRdb carries this immuneACCESS record with in-frame sequences only. Its versions omit some clonotypes, under half of them owing to an unresolved V gene in the studies checked, with the rest unexplained. The V and J calls and clone size were taken over from that table, and D and trimming were inferred from the DNA. This sample holds approximately 730,000 clones; around 15% were observed only once. The ten largest clones take up 0.022% of the sample.

The TCR sequence derives from a man between 18 and 35 years old with type 1 diabetes. Sequencing was done on a sample of naive CD4+ T cells from blood. According to the study, the label for this sample's cell subset or site signals: true naive CD4+ T cells.

Here the CDR3 is given as CASSIAGTSGYYEQYF. The bases read TGTGCCAGTAGTATAGCTGGGACTAGCGGATATTACGAGCAGTACTTC. The rearranged segments are TRBV19 and TRBJ2-7; TRBD2 aligns with 11 central bases. CDR1 is given as LNHDA and CDR2 as SQIVND, both from the germline V gene (reference sequence). Relative to germline, V is missing 1 base and J is missing 4 bases, with 6 bases of the junction outside any gene match. Taken from cysteine to phenylalanine, the CDR3 has 16 residues. Just the 48-base CDR3 DNA is kept, in frame starting at base 1.